A single TCR beta chain is shown here with its context. Germline assignment: CDR1 MDHEN and CDR2 SYDVKM. V trimming: 4 bases; J trimming: 5 bases; junction bases outside the gene matches: 7. There are 14 residues in the CDR3. This specimen belongs to a study of shared clonotypes between healthy human individuals. The protocol was immunoSEQ multiplex PCR, while the TCRdb copy is restricted to in-frame clones and leaves out a portion. The table records a few hundred thousand clones, around 86% of them present only once. This chain links TRBV28 with TRBJ2-5, with TRBD2 matching over 7 bases. This receptor was obtained from a man aged 18 to 30 in good health. Specimen: memory CD8+ T cells sorted from blood. The subset is: CD45RO+ cells pooled with CCR7-negative TemRA cells. CDR3 protein: CASSSLREGETQYF. CDR3 DNA: TGTGCCAGCAGTTCCCTGAGGGAGGGGGAGACCCAGTACTTC.